A single sample gave rise to the 28 T cell receptor beta chains below, sequenced in a study of T cells in Graves' hyperthyroidism and ophthalmopathy (dated by TCRdb to the late 2010s). To prepare the library, multiplex PCR was applied. The sample was run on an Illumina HiSeq 2000. The TCR beta CDR3 regions were amplified from the RNA transcripts. The TCR CDR3 was subjected to a first round of RT-PCR using the HTBI primer set and the Qiagen OneStep RT-PCR kit. TCRdb took the public reads, trimmed them with fastp at Q25, ran MiXCR for clone calling and kept in-frame beta chains. Every entry covers one CDR3 protein and lists the most common genes and DNA from its rows. Counted in this sample were just under 750,000 distinct CDR3 sequences; about a third of them appeared once. The ten largest account for around 32% of the sample. The sample was blood. Source of these receptors: a woman aged 40 to 50 with Graves' hyperthyroidism.

This clonotype was detected a few times. The rearrangement uses TRBV19 and TRBJ2-5, with D uncertain. V was pared by 3 bases and J by 7 bases, with 12 bases between. Germline V gene sequence: CDR1 LNHDA, CDR2 SQIVND (reference sequence). The CDR3 runs to 13 residues. CDR3 loop: CASSIIAGGTQYF. The CDR3 DNA reads as TGTGCCAGTAGTATTATCGCAGGCGGGACCCAGTACTTC.

This clonotype occurred once. The chain recombines TRBV9 with TRBJ2-3; the D gene is possibly TRBD1 (5 bases). Germline lookup yields CDR1 SGDLS and CDR2 YYNGEE. This CDR3 contains 15 residues. The germline V and J ends were trimmed by 0 bases and 3 bases, with 11 bases remaining between them. The CDR3 nucleotides read TGTGCCAGCAGCGTAGGTCTAAGGGGTACAGATACGCAGTATTTT. This codes for CASSVGLRGTDTQYF.

In the case of this clonotype: With a much larger clone just one base away, this may be a read error. This sequence joins TRBV7-2 and TRBJ1-6; D not certain. This CDR3 has 15 amino acids. Germline assignment: CDR1 SGHTA and CDR2 FQGNSA. The CDR3 reads CASSYTNANKSPLHF. DNA of the CDR3: TGTGCCAGCAGTTACACGAACGCCAATAAATCACCCCTCCACTTT.

In its sample, this clonotype was seen a few times. This rearrangement joins TRBV6-5 to TRBJ1-1; D remains unclear. This CDR3 region has 13 residues. The V gene lost 9 bases and the J gene lost 3 bases, with 14 bases spanning the gap. Germline CDR1 is MNHEY and CDR2 is SVGAGI. CDR3 nucleotides: TGTGCCAGTCAAACTGGGGTATACACTGAAGCTTTCTTT. Encoded protein: CASQTGVYTEAFF.

In this sample, this clonotype turned up many times. The chain employs TRBV12-3 or TRBV12-4 and TRBJ1-1, with D hard to call. The CDR3 sequence is 14 residues long. Trimming pared 4 bases from V and 1 base from J, leaving 10 bases between. CDR3 sequence: CASSSRRQNTEAFF. In DNA, the CDR3 is TGTGCCAGCAGTTCTCGACGCCAGAACACTGAAGCTTTCTTT.

With respect to this clonotype: Just one base apart from a much larger clone, this may be a read error. The chain is built from TRBV7-2 and TRBJ2-5, with 7 bases aligning to TRBD2. This CDR3 spans 14 amino acids. Germline values: CDR1 SGHTA, CDR2 FQGNSA. The CDR3 DNA sequence: TGTGCCAGCAGCTGGGGGGGGTTAGAAGAGCCCCAGTACTTC. Protein product: CASSWGGLEEPQYF.

This clonotype has at least ten counts. The gene calls are TRBV24-1 and TRBJ2-7; 8 nucleotides align to TRBD1. Germline CDR1 and CDR2: KGHDR and SFDVKD. V was pared by 3 bases and J by 0 bases, with 3 bases of the junction left unmatched. This CDR3 is built from 15 residues. For the CDR3, the DNA is TGTGCCACCAGTGATGGGGACAGGCCCTCCTACGAGCAGTACTTC. Protein product: CATSDGDRPSYEQYF.

This clonotype was seen many times. The rearrangement links TRBV20-1 to TRBJ1-4, with D possibly being TRBD1 (5 bases). CDR3 length: 15 amino acids. CDR1 is DFQATT and CDR2 is SNEGSKA in the germline V gene (reference sequence). The V end lost 0 bases, the J end lost 8 bases, and 16 bases lay between the germline ends. The CDR3: CSARDPAREGEKLFF. CDR3 bases: TGCAGTGCTAGAGATCCAGCCAGGGAGGGCGAAAAACTGTTTTTT.

The chain recombines TRBV4-3 with TRBJ2-6; TRBD2 might be the D (5 bases). Germline V gene data show CDR1 as LGHNA and CDR2 as YSLEER. This CDR3 has 18 residues. The V end was cut by 4 bases, the J end by 5 bases, with 21 bases between. The CDR3 here is CASSPLGEVPRRANVLTF. CDR3 DNA sequence: TGCGCCAGCAGCCCCCTCGGGGAAGTCCCCCGGCGGGCCAACGTCCTGACTTTC.

To note about this clonotype: Compared with germline, one end of the junction differs, possibly owing to a read error. The chain carries TRBV10-3 and TRBJ1-2, with a possible D match to TRBD1 (6 bases). The CDR3 is 17 amino acids. Germline CDR1 is ENHRY and CDR2 is SYGVKD. The chain's CDR3 is CASSPWTDSIPNYGYTF. The CDR3 DNA reads TGTGCCAGCAGTCCCTGGACAGATTCTATTCCTAACTATGGCTACACCTTC.

This clonotype was seen repeatedly, ten times or more. The chain joins TRBV2 to TRBJ2-2; TRBD1 aligns across 10 bases. This CDR3 is 16 amino acids long. Per germline, CDR1 SNHLY and CDR2 FYNNEI. V shed 6 bases, J shed 4 bases, and the junction held 8 bases outside the gene matches. Here the CDR3 reads CASSVGTGASTGELFF. DNA for the CDR3: TGTGCCAGCAGCGTCGGGACAGGGGCTTCCACCGGGGAGCTGTTTTTT.

This clonotype was seen repeatedly, ten times or more. The chain uses TRBV7-2 and TRBJ2-7, with a possible D match to TRBD2 (6 bases). CDR3 length: 15 amino acids. From germline, CDR1 is SGHTA and CDR2 FQGNSA. The V end lost 5 bases, the J end lost 3 bases, and 17 bases lay between the germline ends. The CDR3 here is CASSPSWRAYYEQYF. In DNA, the CDR3 is TGTGCCAGCAGCCCCTCCTGGAGGGCCTACTACGAGCAGTACTTC.

Many counts were recorded for this clonotype. The J gene is TRBJ2-5, the V gene TRBV20-1, with D possibly TRBD1 on 6 matching bases. In germline, CDR1 is DFQATT, CDR2 SNEGSKA (reference sequence). This CDR3 comprises 13 residues. V dropped 0 bases and J dropped 5 bases, with 10 bases sitting between them. The DNA for the CDR3 is TGCAGTGCTAGAGAAACAGGGACCGAGACCCAGTACTTC. This gives the protein CSARETGTETQYF.

This clonotype has a count of ten or more. CDR3 sequence (DNA): TGCAGTGCCTCTCGAGGGGGGGACTACGAGCAGTACTTC. Its protein product is CSASRGGDYEQYF. V and J are TRBV20-1 and TRBJ2-7; D perhaps matches TRBD2 (7 bases). The CDR3 runs 13 residues. In germline, CDR1 is DFQATT, CDR2 SNEGSKA (reference sequence). The ends were cut back, 6 bases at V and 3 bases at J, with 15 bases in the middle.

In its sample, this clonotype was seen a few times. J is TRBJ1-1 and V is TRBV19; no clear D gene. This CDR3 is built from 14 residues. Trimming took 5 bases from V and 6 from J, leaving 16 bases between them. Germline V CDR1 and CDR2: LNHDA, SQIVND (reference sequence). CDR3 DNA: TGTGCCAGTAGTCGAACGACGCCCGGGGCTGAAGCTTTCTTT. Its translation is CASSRTTPGAEAFF.

In its sample, this clonotype was seen a few times. The V gene is TRBV3-1, the J gene TRBJ1-3; D gene uncertain. CDR1 and CDR2 from the germline V gene are LGHDT and YNNKEL (reference sequence). This CDR3 comprises 14 residues. With 1 base removed from V and 4 bases from J, the gap between germline ends came to 8 bases. The CDR3 protein is CASSQVQAGNTIYF. CDR3 nucleotide sequence: TGTGCCAGCAGCCAAGTTCAGGCGGGAAACACCATATATTTT.

At least ten counts were recorded for this clonotype. The chain is built from TRBV20-1 and TRBJ2-7; weak D call: TRBD2 (5 bases). The CDR3 runs to 12 residues. The V and J ends lost 4 bases and 7 bases respectively, with 14 bases between them. CDR1 DFQATT and CDR2 SNEGSKA come from the germline V gene (reference sequence). CDR3: CSATFGVREQYF. The CDR3 DNA is TGCAGTGCTACCTTCGGGGTGAGGGAGCAGTACTTC.

This clonotype was picked up many times. V and J are TRBV12-3 or TRBV12-4 and TRBJ1-5; D possibly corresponds to TRBD1 (6 bases). The V end was cut by 6 bases, the J end by 4 bases, with 13 bases between. The CDR3 extends over 14 amino acids. The CDR3, as DNA: TGTGCCAGCAGCCAAGAGGACAGAAATCAGCCCCAGCATTTT. Its translation is CASSQEDRNQPQHF.

The chain employs TRBV10-3 and TRBJ1-1; no firm D call. From germline, CDR1 is ENHRY and CDR2 SYGVKD. This CDR3 is 14 amino acids long. Trimming pared 10 bases from V and 1 base from J, leaving 16 bases between. The CDR3 region has the DNA TGTGCCAGCCGTCCTCGAGGAACGAACACTGAAGCTTTCTTT. This codes for CASRPRGTNTEAFF.

The V and J genes are TRBV7-9 and TRBJ2-6; 8 positions agree with TRBD2. The CDR3 covers 21 residues. V was clipped by 0 bases and J by 0 bases; unmatched bases: 13. Germline V lookup: CDR1 SEHNR, CDR2 FQNEAQ (reference sequence). CDR3 region: CASSLASGSGAEISGANVLTF. As DNA, the CDR3 is TGTGCCAGCAGCTTAGCAAGCGGGAGTGGGGCCGAAATCTCTGGGGCCAACGTCCTGACTTTC.

To note about this clonotype: The germline gene is not matched at one end of the junction; a read error may be the cause. The rearrangement uses TRBV7-2 and TRBJ1-1; no firm D call. The CDR3 is 14 amino acids. The V gene's germline CDR1 is SGHTA and CDR2 FQGNSA. The CDR3 sequence: CASSQARGVGEAFF. The CDR3 DNA is TGCGCCAGCAGCCAAGCCCGTGGGGTGGGTGAAGCTTTCTTT. The full variable domain, in which reference TRBV7-2 and TRBJ1-1 provide the parts outside the CDR3, is GAGVSQSPSNKVTEKGKDVELRCDPISGHTALYWYRQSLGQGLEFLIYFQGNSAPDKSGLPSDRFSAERTGGSVSTLTIQRTQQEDSAVYLCASSQARGVGEAFFGQGTRLTVV.

There are many counts of this clonotype. V usage is TRBV19 and J usage is TRBJ1-1; D uncertain. In germline, CDR1 is LNHDA, CDR2 SQIVND (reference sequence). The V end lost 3 bases, the J end lost 0 bases, and 14 bases lay between the germline ends. This CDR3 spans 16 amino acids. CDR3 DNA: TGTGCCAGTAGTATTACCGGATCAAGTATGAACACTGAAGCTTTCTTT. It yields the protein CASSITGSSMNTEAFF. Using reference TRBV19 and TRBJ1-1 for the parts outside the CDR3, the full variable domain is DGGITQSPKYLFRKEGQNVTLSCEQNLNHDAMYWYRQDPGQGLRLIYYSQIVNDFQKGDIAEGYSVSREKKESFPLTVTSAQKNPTAFYLCASSITGSSMNTEAFFGQGTRLTVV.

V and J are TRBV9 and TRBJ1-2; 12 bases fit TRBD1. The length of the CDR3 is 17 residues. From germline, CDR1 is SGDLS and CDR2 YYNGEE. V lost 5 bases, J lost 4 bases, and 12 bases stayed unmatched. The CDR3 reads CASSLSHGTGGSYGYTF. The DNA of the CDR3 is TGTGCCAGCAGTTTATCGCACGGGACAGGGGGCTCCTATGGCTACACCTTC.

This chain connects TRBV5-5 to TRBJ2-5, with TRBD1 matching over 7 bases. Germline V gives CDR1 SGHKS, CDR2 YYEKEE (reference sequence). Germline trimming cut 3 bases from V and 1 base from J; bases unmatched to any gene: 12. This CDR3 has 17 residues. CDR3 sequence: CASSSGVGTVIQETQYF. The CDR3 bases are TGTGCCAGCAGCTCTGGGGTTGGGACAGTGATCCAAGAGACCCAGTACTTC.

This clonotype showed up many times. The rearrangement joins TRBV20-1 to TRBJ1-4; perhaps TRBD1 as D (5 bases). CDR3 length: 13 residues. V was cut by 1 base and J by 8 bases, with 11 bases left in between. CDR1 and CDR2 (germline): DFQATT, SNEGSKA (reference sequence). DNA for the CDR3: TGCAGTGCTAGAGGCAGGGTCGAGGAAAAACTGTTTTTT. Amino acids: CSARGRVEEKLFF.

The chain joins TRBV9 to TRBJ2-5; D remains ambiguous. Trimming removed 2 bases at V and 0 bases at J, with 11 bases between. The CDR3 covers 15 residues. Germline V CDR1 and CDR2: SGDLS, YYNGEE. This chain's CDR3 is CASSVGLTDQETQYF. The CDR3 DNA reads TGTGCCAGCAGCGTCGGTTTAACAGACCAAGAGACCCAGTACTTC.

This clonotype appeared a few times. The rearrangement joins TRBV4-1 to TRBJ2-7; 8 nucleotides match TRBD1. This CDR3 contains 15 residues. The trim removed 1 base at V and 3 bases at J, leaving 5 bases unmatched. Germline CDR1 MGHRA, CDR2 YSYEKL. This chain's CDR3 is CASSQVAGTGYEQYF. The CDR3 nucleotides read TGCGCCAGCAGCCAAGTCGCGGGGACAGGCTACGAGCAGTACTTC.

In its sample, this clonotype was seen a few times. This chain links TRBV4-3 with TRBJ1-3; TRBD1 aligns across 12 bases. The CDR3 is 15 amino acids. CDR1 and CDR2 (germline): LGHNA, YSLEER. Losses at the gene ends were 4 bases for V and 6 bases for J; bases not matched to a gene: 4. The CDR3 protein is CASSLGTGGENTIYF. DNA for the CDR3: TGCGCCAGCAGCCTGGGGACAGGGGGCGAAAACACCATATATTTT.